Following are 14 T cell receptor beta chains from one sample sequenced in a study of human T cells and chemical hapten exposure. MiXCR, applied by TCRdb to the RACE reads, yields one record per CDR3 protein. The sample records around 130,000 distinct CDR3 sequences, around 11% being singletons. The time point is: patch test 3, about 24 weeks after DPC sensitization. Indicated treatment: therapeutic diphenylcyclopropenone sensitization with weekly scalp DPC. Sequencing was performed on whole blood, taken in connection with sensitization to the hapten diphenylcyclopropenone (DPC). These receptor sequences come from a woman between 50 and 59 years old with alopecia areata. Some clones in this sample may be carry-over from other donors' samples.

The sample holds a few counts of this clonotype. The CDR3 DNA reads as TGCGCCAGCAGCCCTGTGACAGGGGGCGCGAACACTGAAGCTTTCTTT. Amino acid sequence: CASSPVTGGANTEAFF. The chain uses TRBV4-3 and TRBJ1-1; 10 bases map to TRBD1. The ends lost 4 bases at V and 1 base at J; junction bases unmatched: 6. There are 16 residues in the CDR3. Germline CDR1 reads LGHNA; CDR2 reads YSLEER.

This chain joins TRBV11-2 and TRBJ2-3; TRBD2 aligns across 10 bases. Trimming took 4 bases from V and 8 from J; bases not matched to a gene: 12. Germline values: CDR1 SGHAT, CDR2 FQNNGV. The CDR3 loop spans 16 amino acids. The CDR3 sequence is CASSSIAGGSPRTQYF. For the CDR3, the DNA is TGTGCCAGCAGCTCGATAGCGGGGGGATCTCCCCGTACGCAGTATTTT.

The chain recombines TRBV29-1 with TRBJ1-1, with TRBD1 as a possible D gene (6 bases). Per the germline V gene, CDR1 is SQVTM and CDR2 is ANQGSEA. Deletions cut 1 base from V and 7 bases from J, with 10 bases between. CDR3 length: 12 residues. The CDR3 spells CSVEVGRGEAFF. CDR3 bases: TGCAGCGTTGAAGTGGGCAGGGGTGAAGCTTTCTTT. The entire variable domain, with the rest obtained from reference TRBV29-1 and TRBJ1-1, is as follows: SAVISQKPSRDICQRGTSLTIQCQVDSQVTMMFWYRQQPGQSLTLIATANQGSEATYESGFVIDKFPISRPNLTFSTLTVSNMSPEDSSIYLCSVEVGRGEAFFGQGTRLTVV.

This clonotype was seen more than once but under ten times. This sequence joins TRBV2 and TRBJ1-1; D unresolved. Germline CDR1 and CDR2: SNHLY and FYNNEI. Trimming left V 2 bases short and J 4 bases short, with 11 bases between. CDR3 length equals 14 residues. This chain's CDR3 is CASSESGGGTEAFF. The CDR3 nucleotides are TGTGCCAGCAGTGAATCCGGAGGAGGCACTGAAGCTTTCTTT.

The rearrangement joins TRBV28 to TRBJ1-1, with 7 bases aligning to TRBD1. J was trimmed by 6 bases and V by 5 bases; bases with no gene match: 9. The CDR3 totals 14 residues. From germline, CDR1 is MDHEN and CDR2 SYDVKM. The CDR3 DNA reads as TGTGCCAGCAGTCCGGGACAGCCAGTCGCTGAAGCTTTCTTT. Translated, it gives CASSPGQPVAEAFF.

This chain links TRBV29-1 with TRBJ1-1; possible D gene TRBD1, 5 bases. CDR1 and CDR2 from the germline V gene are SQVTM and ANQGSEA. The ends were cut back, 2 bases at V and 4 bases at J, with 11 bases in the middle. The CDR3 spans 13 residues. Here the CDR3 DNA reads TGCAGCGTTGAACCCCAGCAGGGCACTGAAGCTTTCTTT. This gives the protein CSVEPQQGTEAFF.

This clonotype was counted between two and nine times. The rearrangement joins TRBV12-3 or TRBV12-4 to TRBJ1-1; D unresolved. Trimming took off 6 bases at V and 4 bases at J, with 6 bases between the two ends. The CDR3 contains 11 residues. The CDR3, as DNA: TGTGCCAGCAGGATTGCCACTGAAGCTTTCTTT. Translated: CASRIATEAFF.

In its sample, this clonotype was seen many times. The chain employs TRBV6-2 or TRBV6-3 and TRBJ2-1; 12 bases agree with TRBD2. The CDR3 extends over 15 amino acids. CDR1 and CDR2 from the germline V gene are MNHEY and SVGEGT. V lost 2 bases to trimming and J lost 5 bases; unmatched junction nucleotides: 1. The CDR3 loop is CASSYRTSGDNEQFF. For the CDR3, the DNA is TGTGCCAGCAGTTACAGGACTAGCGGGGACAATGAGCAGTTCTTC.

The chain carries TRBV10-3 and TRBJ2-6; TRBD1 might be the D (5 bases). V lost 8 bases and J lost 0, with 14 bases in between. The germline CDR1 and CDR2 sequences are ENHRY and SYGVKD. CDR3 length equals 16 residues. The CDR3 DNA sequence: TGTGCCATCGCCCGTGCAGGGCTCTCTGGGGCCAACGTCCTGACTTTC. Translated, it gives CAIARAGLSGANVLTF.

The chain carries TRBV29-1 and TRBJ2-2; 7 nucleotides align to TRBD1. V shed 6 bases, J shed 4 bases, and the junction held 5 bases outside the gene matches. The CDR3 extends over 13 amino acids. Germline V lookup: CDR1 SQVTM, CDR2 ANQGSEA. CDR3 bases: TGCAGCGTCCCAAGGGGGCTCACCGGGGAGCTGTTTTTT. Translating it yields CSVPRGLTGELFF.

The chain employs TRBV29-1 and TRBJ2-6; 14 positions agree with TRBD2. The V and J ends lost 6 bases and 3 bases, in that order; junction bases with no gene match: 10. Per germline, CDR1 SQVTM and CDR2 ANQGSEA. The CDR3 is 18 amino acids. CDR3 residues: CSVVGTSGRKGGANVLTF. CDR3 DNA sequence: TGCAGCGTCGTGGGGACTAGCGGGAGAAAAGGTGGGGCCAACGTCCTGACTTTC.

This clonotype has just one count. The rearrangement joins TRBV6-5 to TRBJ1-1, with D maybe TRBD1 (5 bases). The CDR3 is 13 amino acids. V was trimmed by 7 bases and J by 3 bases, leaving 12 bases between them. Germline CDR1 and CDR2: MNHEY and SVGAGI. CDR3 sequence reads: CASTSGKYTEAFF. The CDR3 DNA reads as TGTGCCAGCACCTCAGGGAAGTACACTGAAGCTTTCTTT.

The table lists this clonotype with a few counts. This chain links TRBV20-1 with TRBJ2-3; D remains unclear. CDR3 length: 12 residues. Trimming stripped 6 bases from V and 0 bases from J, with 7 bases between. CDR1 and CDR2 (germline): DFQATT, SNEGSKA (reference sequence). The CDR3 loop reads CSAQASTDTQYF. The DNA for the CDR3 is TGCAGTGCCCAGGCTAGCACAGATACGCAGTATTTT.

The table lists this clonotype with a few counts. The chain carries TRBV2 and TRBJ1-4, with TRBD1 as a possible D gene (5 bases). The germline gives CDR1 SNHLY, CDR2 FYNNEI. Trimming stripped 5 bases from V and 5 bases from J, with 12 bases between. This CDR3 comprises 14 residues. The CDR3 nucleotides read TGTGCCAGCAGTCTCAGGGTCGTGAATGAAAAACTGTTTTTT. Its protein is CASSLRVVNEKLFF. The variable domain in full, completed from reference TRBV2 and TRBJ1-4, reads EPEVTQTPSHQVTQMGQEVILRCVPISNHLYFYWYRQILGQKVEFLVSFYNNEISEKSEIFDDQFSVERPDGSNFTLKIRSTKLEDSAMYFCASSLRVVNEKLFFGSGTQLSVL.